Reported below is one T cell receptor beta chain. What it binds is not known. This CDR3 spans 16 amino acids. The V and J ends lost 0 bases and 2 bases, in that order; junction bases with no gene match: 5. Germline CDR1 and CDR2: SGDLS and YYNGEE. Those who donated were healthy bone marrow donors. There were likely unrecorded immune exposures, though donors were nominally healthy when sampled. This entry comes from a study of cytomegalovirus exposure and HLA in healthy donors. PCR used 60 Vbeta primers and 13 Jbeta primers. Method: immunoSEQ multiplex PCR; TCRdb's copy keeps in-frame clones and lacks some. Of some 150,000 clones listed, around 80% were seen once; the top ten hold more than 2.5%. Regarding the study as a whole: Further analysis, carried out later, found HLA-associated TCR beta chains more clonally expanded than equally common other chains. DRB1 showed the most TCR associations and HLA-C the fewest in a later analysis, as rates varied by HLA locus.

The TCR was taken from a man younger than 30 in good health and CMV-seropositive. The sequenced sample was PBMCs. The chain joins TRBV9 to TRBJ2-5; TRBD2 agrees at 9 bases. CDR3 loop: CASSVGLAGIQETQYF. The DNA of the CDR3 is TGTGCCAGCAGCGTAGGTCTAGCGGGAATTCAAGAGACCCAGTACTTC. The entire variable domain, with the rest obtained from reference TRBV9 and TRBJ2-5, is as follows: DSGVTQTPKHLITATGQRVTLRCSPRSGDLSVYWYQQSLDQGLQFLIQYYNGEERAKGNILERFSAQQFPDLHSELNLSSLELGDSALYFCASSVGLAGIQETQYFGPGTRLLVL.